This T cell receptor (beta chain) is from a study of T cell responses to AZD1222 COVID-19 vaccine. The protocol was immunoSEQ multiplex PCR, while the TCRdb copy is restricted to in-frame clones and leaves out a portion. The repertoire has about 120,000 clones, roughly 90% of them found once; the top ten carry approximately 7.9%. Looked up from germline, CDR1 is SNHLY and CDR2 is FYNNEI. CDR3 size: 13 residues. Trimming removed 2 bases at V and 2 bases at J, with 7 bases between. The source material was peripheral blood, sampled 28 days after the second AZD1222 dose. This sequence originates from an adult who received the AZD1222 COVID-19 vaccine. J is TRBJ2-7 and V is TRBV2, with D perhaps TRBD1 (6 bases). The CDR3: CASSENRAYEQYF. Written as DNA, the CDR3 is TGTGCCAGCAGTGAAAACAGGGCCTACGAGCAGTACTTC.